The clone carrying this T cell receptor (beta chain) showed up just a few times. TCRdb keeps only in-frame clones here, not all; method: immunoSEQ multiplex PCR. The table lists around 250,000 clones, about 91% of them singletons. This sample stems from a study of blood T cell repertoires in COVID-19. The CDR3 is 13 amino acids. Trimming stripped 6 bases from V and 1 base from J, with 10 bases between. Germline values: CDR1 LNHDA, CDR2 SQIVND (reference sequence). The sequence came from a woman aged 40 to 50 with acute COVID-19. The chain joins TRBV19 to TRBJ2-7; tentative D call: TRBD1 (6 bases). What was sequenced was PBMCs or T cells enriched from blood (not recorded which). This CDR3 reads CASSGTPSYEQYF. As DNA, the CDR3 is TGTGCCAGTAGCGGGACACCTTCCTACGAGCAGTACTTC.